This T cell receptor beta chain was sequenced for a study of T cell repertoires in cytomegalovirus infection. Study-level information: Based on public TCR beta signatures, there were indications of CMV infection and of a matching HLA type.

Study conclusions and caveats: Identification of carriers of CMV plus the relevant HLA was performed using cumulative public TCR beta family frequency. The ex vivo response was dominated by HLA-C-restricted CMV-specific TCR beta clonotypes.

As regards this clonotype: Its antigen is not identified.

TCRdb itself ran the reads through MiXCR, one entry per CDR3 protein. The sample has more than 500,000 distinct CDR3 sequences, more than 15% seen once; the top ten hold 20% to 30%. The CDR3 is made up of 15 amino acids. Trimming cost V 5 bases and J 7 bases; bases outside gene matches: 6. The gene calls are TRBV12-3 or TRBV12-4 and TRBJ1-5, with TRBD1 identical over 12 bases. This receptor was taken from a human donor in good health (CMV status not recorded). Some clones in this sample may be carry-over from other donors' samples. The sample consisted of CD8+ T cells from PBMCs. CDR3 DNA sequence: TGTGCCAGCAGTCGCGGGACAGGGGGCCACCAGCCCCAGCATTTT. Protein: CASSRGTGGHQPQHF.